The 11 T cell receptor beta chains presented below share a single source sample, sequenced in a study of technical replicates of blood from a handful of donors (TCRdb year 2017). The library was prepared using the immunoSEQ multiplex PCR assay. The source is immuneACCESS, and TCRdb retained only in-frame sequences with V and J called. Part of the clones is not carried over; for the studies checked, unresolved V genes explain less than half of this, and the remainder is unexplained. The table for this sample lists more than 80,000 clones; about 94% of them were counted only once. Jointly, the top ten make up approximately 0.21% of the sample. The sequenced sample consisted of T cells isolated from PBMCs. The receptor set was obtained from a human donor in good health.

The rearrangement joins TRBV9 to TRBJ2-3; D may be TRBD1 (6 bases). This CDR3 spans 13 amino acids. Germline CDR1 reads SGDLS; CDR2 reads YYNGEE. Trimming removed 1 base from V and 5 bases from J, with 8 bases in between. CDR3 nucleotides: TGTGCCAGCAGCGTAATACAGGGAGATACGCAGTATTTT. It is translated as CASSVIQGDTQYF.

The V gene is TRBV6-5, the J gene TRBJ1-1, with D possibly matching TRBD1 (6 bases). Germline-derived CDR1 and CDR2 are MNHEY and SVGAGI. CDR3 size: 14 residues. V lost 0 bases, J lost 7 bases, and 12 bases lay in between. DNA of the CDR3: TGTGCCAGCAGTTACTCCGACAGGAATGTTGAAGCTTTCTTT. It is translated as CASSYSDRNVEAFF.

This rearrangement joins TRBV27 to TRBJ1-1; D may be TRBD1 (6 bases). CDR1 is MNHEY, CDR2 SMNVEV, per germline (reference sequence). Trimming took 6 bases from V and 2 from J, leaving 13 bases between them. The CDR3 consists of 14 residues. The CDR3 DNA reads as TGTGCCAGCAGCCCCGGACAGCAAAACACTGAAGCTTTCTTT. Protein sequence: CASSPGQQNTEAFF.

CDR3 loop: CASSVTGSGELFF. The CDR3, as DNA: TGTGCCAGCAGCGTGACAGGGTCGGGGGAGCTGTTTTTT. The rearrangement links TRBV5-4 to TRBJ2-2; 7 positions match TRBD1. CDR1 SGHNT and CDR2 YYREEE come from the germline V gene (reference sequence). The CDR3 runs 13 residues. With V trimmed by 4 bases and J by 8 bases, 5 bases remained unmatched.

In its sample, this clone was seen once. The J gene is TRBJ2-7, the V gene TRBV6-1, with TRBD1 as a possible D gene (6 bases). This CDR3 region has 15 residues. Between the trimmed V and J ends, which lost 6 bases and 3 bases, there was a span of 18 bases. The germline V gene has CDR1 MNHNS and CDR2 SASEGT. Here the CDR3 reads CASRATGTTYYEQYF. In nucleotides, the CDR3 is TGTGCCAGCAGGGCAACCGGGACAACATACTACGAGCAGTACTTC.

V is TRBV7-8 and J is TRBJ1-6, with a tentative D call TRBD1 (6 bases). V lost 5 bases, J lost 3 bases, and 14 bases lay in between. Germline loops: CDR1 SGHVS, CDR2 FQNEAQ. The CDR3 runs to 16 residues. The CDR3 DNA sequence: TGTGCCAGCAGCCTTAACAGGGCCTTCTATAATTCACCCCTCCACTTT. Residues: CASSLNRAFYNSPLHF.

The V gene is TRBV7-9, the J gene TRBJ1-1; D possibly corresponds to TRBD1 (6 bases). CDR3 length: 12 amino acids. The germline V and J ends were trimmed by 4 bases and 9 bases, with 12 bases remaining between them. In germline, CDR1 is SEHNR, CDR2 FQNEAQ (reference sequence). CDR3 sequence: CASSSRQAQAFF. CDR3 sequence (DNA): TGTGCCAGCAGCTCCCGACAGGCTCAAGCTTTCTTT.

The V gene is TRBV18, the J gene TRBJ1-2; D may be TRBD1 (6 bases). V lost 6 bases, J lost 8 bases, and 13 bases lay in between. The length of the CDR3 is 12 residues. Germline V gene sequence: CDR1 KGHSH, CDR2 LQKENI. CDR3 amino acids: CASSADSHGYTF. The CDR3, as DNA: TGTGCCAGCTCCGCGGACAGTCACGGCTACACCTTC.

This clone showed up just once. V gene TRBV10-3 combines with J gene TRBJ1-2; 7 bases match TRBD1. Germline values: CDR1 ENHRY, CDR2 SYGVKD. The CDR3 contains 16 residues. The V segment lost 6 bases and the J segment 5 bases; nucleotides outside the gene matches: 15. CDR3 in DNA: TGTGCCATCAGGCCGCAAGGACAGGATCCCTTGTATGGCTACACCTTC. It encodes CAIRPQGQDPLYGYTF.

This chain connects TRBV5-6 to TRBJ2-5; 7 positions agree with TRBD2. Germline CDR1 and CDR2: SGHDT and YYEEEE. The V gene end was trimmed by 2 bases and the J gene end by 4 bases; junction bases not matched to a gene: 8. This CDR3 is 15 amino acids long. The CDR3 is CASSFTLAVGETQYF. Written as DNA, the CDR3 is TGTGCCAGCAGCTTTACTCTAGCGGTGGGAGAGACCCAGTACTTC.

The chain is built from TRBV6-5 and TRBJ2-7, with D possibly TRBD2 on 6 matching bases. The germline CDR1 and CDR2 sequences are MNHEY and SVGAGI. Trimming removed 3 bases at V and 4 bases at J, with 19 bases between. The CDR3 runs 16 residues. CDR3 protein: CASSYGFGRDEYEQYF. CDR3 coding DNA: TGTGCCAGCAGTTATGGTTTTGGGCGGGACGAGTACGAGCAGTACTTC.